This T cell receptor (beta chain) was sequenced during a study of blood T cell repertoires in COVID-19. Measured with immunoSEQ multiplex PCR; TCRdb has only the in-frame clones, and not every one. The sample lists fewer than 500,000 clones; approximately 90% were seen once. Sequencing was done on a sample of PBMCs or T cells enriched from blood (not recorded which). The sequence derives from a man between 25 and 39 years old who had recovered from COVID-19.

The CDR3 loop reads CASSIFQDSEQYF. CDR3 bases: TGTGCCAGTAGTATATTTCAAGATAGCGAGCAGTACTTC. The chain is built from TRBV19 and TRBJ2-7; no firm D call. Trimming left V 2 bases short and J 6 bases short, with 11 bases between. The CDR3 is made up of 13 amino acids. CDR1 LNHDA and CDR2 SQIVND come from the germline V gene (reference sequence).